The 5 T cell receptor beta chains given below trace back to one sample, sequenced in a study of blood T cell repertoires in COVID-19. TCRdb's table, derived via immunoSEQ multiplex PCR, lists solely in-frame clones and lacks some. The sample includes some 200,000 clones, about 86% of them seen just once. Specimen: peripheral blood. The receptors stem from a woman aged 60 to 75 with acute or convalescent COVID-19.

The J gene is TRBJ2-3, the V gene TRBV6-2 or TRBV6-3; weak D call: TRBD2 (5 bases). Trimming removed 3 bases from V and 2 bases from J, with 15 bases in between. This CDR3 spans 16 amino acids. Per the germline V gene, CDR1 is MNHEY and CDR2 is SVGEGT. The CDR3 DNA reads TGTGCCAGCAGTTATGTACTAGTGAAACCCACAGATACGCAGTATTTT. Its translation: CASSYVLVKPTDTQYF.

The chain has TRBV10-3 and TRBJ2-6; D is perhaps TRBD2 (6 bases). This CDR3 spans 18 amino acids. The germline V gene encodes CDR1 ENHRY and CDR2 SYGVKD. Trimming pared 2 bases from V and 0 bases from J, leaving 14 bases between. The CDR3 loop is CAISEGGNILSGANVLTF. In DNA, the CDR3 is TGTGCCATCAGTGAGGGCGGGAACATTCTCTCTGGGGCCAACGTCCTGACTTTC.

This clone was observed a handful of times. This chain connects TRBV6-5 to TRBJ1-1, with 7 bases aligning to TRBD1. Germline V lookup: CDR1 MNHEY, CDR2 SVGAGI. The trim removed 5 bases at V and 0 bases at J, leaving 3 bases unmatched. The CDR3 runs 14 residues. The CDR3, as DNA: TGTGCCAGCAGTAAGGACAGGTTGAACACTGAAGCTTTCTTT. Protein sequence: CASSKDRLNTEAFF.

This clone was detected once. The rearrangement joins TRBV28 to TRBJ2-3; 8 bases are shared with TRBD2. CDR3 length: 16 residues. The V gene's germline CDR1 is MDHEN and CDR2 SYDVKM. Unmatched junction bases numbered 10, after V lost 5 bases and J lost 3 bases. The CDR3 loop reads CASSVIRGGRTDTQYF. The CDR3 DNA reads as TGTGCCAGCAGTGTCATACGCGGGGGGAGGACAGATACGCAGTATTTT. Looking up the rest from reference TRBV28 and TRBJ2-3 gives the full variable domain: DVKVTQSSRYLVKRTGEKVFLECVQDMDHENMFWYRQDPGLGLRLIYFSYDVKMKEKGDIPEGYSVSREKKERFSLILESASTNQTSMYLCASSVIRGGRTDTQYFGPGTRLTVL.

The V gene is TRBV5-4, the J gene TRBJ2-4; the match to TRBD1 covers 8 bases. CDR3 length: 16 residues. The germline gives CDR1 SGHNT, CDR2 YYREEE (reference sequence). The V segment lost 4 bases and the J segment 6 bases; nucleotides outside the gene matches: 12. CDR3 loop: CASSTIDRGAANIQYF. The DNA of the CDR3 is TGTGCCAGCAGCACGATAGACAGGGGCGCAGCAAACATTCAGTACTTC.